The rows below give T cell receptor beta chains drawn from one sample of a study of blood T cell repertoires in COVID-19. TCRdb's table, derived via immunoSEQ multiplex PCR, lists solely in-frame clones and lacks some. The table includes some 110,000 clones, 86% detected once. The sequenced sample was peripheral blood. Receptors were obtained from a man aged 40-49 years with acute or convalescent COVID-19. The CDR3 runs from the conserved cysteine through the conserved F or W. The order of the fields is V gene, CDR3 length, clone size, D gene, J gene, CDR3 protein, CDR3 DNA. D genes are given only for firm matches. For some rows the clone size is stated as once, few or many, or as a class when expanded; others skip it.

V: TRBV15; length: 14; size: .; D: .; J: TRBJ1-1; CDR3: CATSSPSLLSEAFF; DNA: TGTGCCACCAGCTCCCCCAGTCTCCTTTCTGAAGCTTTCTTT
V: TRBV7-3; length: 18; size: .; D: TRBD1; J: TRBJ1-2; CDR3: CASSLSPGQGSSGYGYTF; DNA: TGTGCCAGCAGCTTATCACCGGGACAGGGCTCTTCTGGCTATGGCTACACCTTC
V: TRBV5-5; length: 16; size: .; D: .; J: TRBJ2-1; CDR3: CASSRGYDNSYNEQFF; DNA: TGTGCCAGCAGCCGGGGGTACGATAACTCCTACAATGAGCAGTTCTTC
V: TRBV6-5; length: 16; size: few; D: TRBD1; J: TRBJ1-6; CDR3: CASSFLPGQGGVTLHF; DNA: TGTGCCAGCAGTTTCCTCCCCGGACAGGGAGGAGTAACCCTCCACTTT
V: TRBV11-3; length: 13; size: few; D: .; J: TRBJ1-1; CDR3: CASSFGRGSEAFF; DNA: TGTGCCAGCAGTTTTGGGCGTGGATCTGAAGCTTTCTTT
V: TRBV6-1; length: 15; size: .; D: .; J: TRBJ1-3; CDR3: CASSETFSSGNTIYF; DNA: TGTGCCAGCAGTGAAACTTTTAGCTCTGGAAACACCATATATTTT
V: TRBV19; length: 15; size: .; D: TRBD1; J: TRBJ1-5; CDR3: CASSMQGASGQPQHF; DNA: TGTGCCAGTAGTATGCAGGGGGCCTCCGGGCAGCCCCAGCATTTT
V: TRBV5-1; length: 14; size: .; D: TRBD1; J: TRBJ1-1; CDR3: CASSLRQGSTEAFF; DNA: TGCGCCAGCAGCCTACGACAGGGGAGCACTGAAGCTTTCTTT
V: TRBV5-5; length: 14; size: once; D: .; J: TRBJ1-2; CDR3: CASTSGVGGYGYTF; DNA: TGTGCCAGCACCTCGGGGGTAGGTGGCTATGGCTACACCTTC
V: TRBV4-1; length: 17; size: .; D: TRBD1; J: TRBJ1-1; CDR3: CASSQGQGGESNTEAFF; DNA: TGCGCCAGCAGCCAAGGACAGGGTGGGGAATCGAACACTGAAGCTTTCTTT
V: TRBV5-1; length: 15; size: .; D: TRBD2; J: TRBJ2-7; CDR3: CASSWEREGRHEQYF; DNA: TGCGCCAGCAGCTGGGAGCGGGAGGGCCGCCACGAGCAGTACTTC
V: TRBV14; length: 15; size: .; D: TRBD1; J: TRBJ1-2; CDR3: CASSHPAGTVGGYTF; DNA: TGTGCCAGCAGCCACCCCGCCGGGACAGTGGGAGGCTACACCTTC
V: TRBV12-5; length: 16; size: .; D: TRBD2; J: TRBJ2-1; CDR3: CASGLAGLAGGNEQFF; DNA: TGTGCTAGTGGTTTGGCGGGACTAGCGGGGGGAAATGAGCAGTTCTTC
V: TRBV18; length: 16; size: .; D: TRBD2; J: TRBJ2-1; CDR3: CASSPLRSGIPSEQFF; DNA: TGTGCCAGCTCACCACTCCGCAGCGGGATCCCCAGTGAGCAGTTCTTC
V: TRBV4-2; length: 16; size: .; D: TRBD2; J: TRBJ2-7; CDR3: CASSQELAGGIHEQYF; DNA: TGTGCCAGCAGCCAAGAACTAGCGGGAGGGATCCACGAGCAGTACTTC
V: TRBV3-1/TRBV3-2; length: 14; size: .; D: TRBD1; J: TRBJ1-4; CDR3: CASSSGTGGEKLFF; DNA: TGTGCCAGCAGTTCCGGGACAGGGGGTGAAAAACTGTTTTTT
V: TRBV12-3/TRBV12-4; length: 13; size: .; D: .; J: TRBJ1-2; CDR3: CASSADNFYGYTF; DNA: TGTGCCAGCAGTGCGGACAATTTCTATGGCTACACCTTC
V: TRBV27; length: 13; size: .; D: .; J: TRBJ1-2; CDR3: CASGSGSYYGYTF; DNA: TGTGCCAGCGGGTCGGGGTCCTACTATGGCTACACCTTC
V: TRBV19; length: 14; size: .; D: TRBD2; J: TRBJ2-6; CDR3: CASTPGGGANVLTF; DNA: TGTGCCAGTACCCCGGGGGGAGGGGCCAACGTCCTGACTTTC
V: TRBV5-1; length: 13; size: .; D: .; J: TRBJ1-1; CDR3: CASSLEGVTEAFF; DNA: TGCGCCAGCAGCTTGGAAGGGGTCACTGAAGCTTTCTTT
V: TRBV3-1/TRBV3-2; length: 15; size: .; D: .; J: TRBJ2-7; CDR3: CASSQDFDGGDEQYF; DNA: TGTGCCAGCAGCCAAGATTTTGACGGGGGAGACGAGCAGTACTTC
V: TRBV5-1; length: 14; size: .; D: .; J: TRBJ1-1; CDR3: CASSLENRRTEAFF; DNA: TGCGCCAGCAGCTTGGAGAACCGGAGAACTGAAGCTTTCTTT
V: TRBV6-2/TRBV6-3; length: 14; size: .; D: .; J: TRBJ1-5; CDR3: CASSRNRDGQPQHF; DNA: TGTGCCAGCAGTCGTAACAGGGACGGTCAGCCCCAGCATTTT
V: TRBV5-6; length: 12; size: once; D: .; J: TRBJ2-1; CDR3: CASSPNNNEQFF; DNA: TGTGCCAGCAGCCCGAACAACAATGAGCAGTTCTTC
V: TRBV2; length: 15; size: .; D: .; J: TRBJ2-3; CDR3: CASSDSSALTDTQYF; DNA: TGTGCCAGCAGTGACTCTAGCGCCCTAACAGATACGCAGTATTTT
V: TRBV30; length: 13; size: .; D: .; J: TRBJ1-1; CDR3: CAWRTGGGTEAFF; DNA: TGTGCCTGGAGGACGGGCGGAGGCACTGAAGCTTTCTTT
V: TRBV9; length: 16; size: .; D: .; J: TRBJ2-3; CDR3: CASSVLGSGGGDTQYF; DNA: TGTGCCAGCAGCGTCCTTGGTAGCGGAGGAGGAGATACGCAGTATTTT
V: TRBV11-2; length: 16; size: .; D: .; J: TRBJ2-7; CDR3: CASSPPGSRVNHEQYF; DNA: TGTGCCAGCAGCCCTCCGGGTTCTCGGGTTAACCACGAGCAGTACTTC
V: TRBV18; length: 14; size: .; D: TRBD1; J: TRBJ1-1; CDR3: CASSVDRANTEAFF; DNA: TGTGCCAGCTCCGTGGACAGGGCGAACACTGAAGCTTTCTTT
V: TRBV7-2; length: 13; size: .; D: .; J: TRBJ2-7; CDR3: CASSSGQWYEQYF; DNA: TGTGCCAGCAGCTCAGGACAGTGGTACGAGCAGTACTTC
V: TRBV7-9; length: 15; size: .; D: .; J: TRBJ1-3; CDR3: CASSLGGYSGNTIYF; DNA: TGTGCCAGCAGCTTAGGCGGCTACTCTGGAAACACCATATATTTT
V: TRBV3-1/TRBV3-2; length: 15; size: .; D: .; J: TRBJ1-1; CDR3: CASSQEAQSFTEAFF; DNA: TGTGCCAGCAGCCAAGAAGCGCAGTCGTTCACTGAAGCTTTCTTT